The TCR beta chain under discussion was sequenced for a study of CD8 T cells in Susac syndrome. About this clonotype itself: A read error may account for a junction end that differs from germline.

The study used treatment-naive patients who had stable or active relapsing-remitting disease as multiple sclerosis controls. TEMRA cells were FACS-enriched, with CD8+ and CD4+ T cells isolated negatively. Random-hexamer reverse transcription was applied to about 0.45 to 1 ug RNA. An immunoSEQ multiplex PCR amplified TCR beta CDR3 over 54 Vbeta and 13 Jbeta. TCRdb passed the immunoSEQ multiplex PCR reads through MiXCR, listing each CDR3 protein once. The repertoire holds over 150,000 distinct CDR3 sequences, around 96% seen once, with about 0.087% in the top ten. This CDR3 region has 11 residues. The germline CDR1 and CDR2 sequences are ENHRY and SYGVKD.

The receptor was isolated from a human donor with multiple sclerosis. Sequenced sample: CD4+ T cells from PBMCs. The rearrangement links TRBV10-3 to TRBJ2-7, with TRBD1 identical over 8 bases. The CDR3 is CAISGQGGMNF. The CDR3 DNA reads TGTGCCATCAGCGGACAGGGCGGAATGAACTTC.